The rows below give T cell receptor beta chains drawn from one sample of a study of blood T cell repertoires in COVID-19. Data came from immunoSEQ multiplex PCR; TCRdb stores just in-frame clones and leaves some out. The table has about 170,000 clones, about three quarters seen once; the top ten hold roughly 8.6%. The sequencing sample was made of peripheral blood. The receptor source for this set is a man in his 60s with acute or convalescent COVID-19. CDR3s include the opening cysteine and the closing phenylalanine or tryptophan. The order of the fields is J gene, D gene, clone size, V gene, CDR3 DNA, CDR3 protein. D genes are given only for firm matches. Size values are once, few and many counts, or a class for expanded clones, and some rows have none.

J: TRBJ2-2; D: TRBD1; size: -; V: TRBV15; DNA: TGTGCCACTCAGACAGGGTCCCGTATCGGGGAGCTGTTTTTT; CDR3: CATQTGSRIGELFF
J: TRBJ1-5; D: TRBD1; size: -; V: TRBV6-6; DNA: TGTGCCAGCAGACAGGGGGGAAGTCATCAGCCCCAGCATTTT; CDR3: CASRQGGSHQPQHF
J: TRBJ1-2; D: TRBD1; size: -; V: TRBV2; DNA: TGTGCCAGCAGTGAGGTACAGGGGGCTGGGGGCTACACCTTC; CDR3: CASSEVQGAGGYTF
J: TRBJ1-2; D: -; size: -; V: TRBV6-2/TRBV6-3; DNA: TGTGCCAGCAGCCGGACAGATGGCTACACCTTC; CDR3: CASSRTDGYTF
J: TRBJ1-5; D: TRBD1; size: -; V: TRBV2; DNA: TGTGCCAGCAGCCAAGCAAGGGACAGGGTACAGCCCCAGCATTTT; CDR3: CASSQARDRVQPQHF
J: TRBJ2-3; D: -; size: -; V: TRBV10-2; DNA: TGCGCCAGCAGTCGGGTCACAGATACGCAGTATTTT; CDR3: CASSRVTDTQYF
J: TRBJ1-2; D: TRBD1; size: once; V: TRBV4-3; DNA: TGCGCCAGCAGCCAAGATGCCGGGACAGGGTTAGGATACACCTTC; CDR3: CASSQDAGTGLGYTF
J: TRBJ2-3; D: -; size: -; V: TRBV21-1; DNA: TGTGCCAGCAGCAGGGCAGGGGAATGCGCAGATACGCAGTATTTT; CDR3: CASSRAGECADTQYF
J: TRBJ2-5; D: -; size: -; V: TRBV11-2; DNA: TGTGCCAGCAGCTTAGTCGAGGGACAAGAGACCCAGTACTTC; CDR3: CASSLVEGQETQYF
J: TRBJ1-1; D: TRBD1; size: once; V: TRBV10-2; DNA: TGCGCCAGCAGTGGGCGGACAGGGGGCCTGGTGGGCACTGAAGCTTTCTTT; CDR3: CASSGRTGGLVGTEAFF
J: TRBJ2-2; D: -; size: -; V: TRBV21-1; DNA: TGTGCCAGCAATAGGGACAGGGGCACCGGGGAGCTGTTTTTT; CDR3: CASNRDRGTGELFF
J: TRBJ1-5; D: TRBD1; size: -; V: TRBV19; DNA: TGTGCCAGTAGTATAGTCGACAGGGAGGCCCAGCATTTT; CDR3: CASSIVDREAQHF
J: TRBJ2-5; D: TRBD2; size: -; V: TRBV3-1/TRBV3-2; DNA: TGTGCCAGCCAGCGGGGGCCGCGGGAGACCCAGTACTTC; CDR3: CASQRGPRETQYF
J: TRBJ1-5; D: TRBD1; size: -; V: TRBV15; DNA: TGTGCCACCAGCAGAGAAGGGGACAGGGGATTTAATAGCAATCAGCCCCAGCATTTT; CDR3: CATSREGDRGFNSNQPQHF
J: TRBJ2-3; D: TRBD1; size: -; V: TRBV5-1; DNA: TGCGCCAGCAGCTTGGAGTATGGGACAGGGTCCCGGACGGGTACGCAGTATTTT; CDR3: CASSLEYGTGSRTGTQYF
J: TRBJ2-7; D: TRBD1; size: few; V: TRBV7-2; DNA: TGTGCCAGCAGCTTGGACAGGGGTTACGAGCAGTACTTC; CDR3: CASSLDRGYEQYF
J: TRBJ1-2; D: -; size: -; V: TRBV2; DNA: TGTGCCAGCAGTGAAGAAGGAGGCTATGGCTACACCTTC; CDR3: CASSEEGGYGYTF